The 10 T cell receptor beta chains given below trace back to one sample, sequenced in a study of control samples from healthy donors and cancer patients. Generated by immunoSEQ multiplex PCR, the TCRdb table keeps only in-frame clones and is missing some. The data show around 200,000 clones, 90% to 95% seen once. Sequencing input: blood. These receptors were taken from a young man in good health.

This clone was found once. V gene TRBV10-3 combines with J gene TRBJ2-7; 10 bases match TRBD2. This CDR3 region has 15 residues. Trimming removed 11 bases from V and 0 bases from J; junction bases left unmatched: 10. Germline CDR1 is ENHRY and CDR2 is SYGVKD. The CDR3 sequence is CASGLALLSSYEQYF. The DNA of the CDR3 is TGTGCCTCGGGACTAGCGTTACTAAGCTCCTACGAGCAGTACTTC.

The chain couples TRBV6-6 to TRBJ1-4; D is ambiguous. Trimming shortened V by 2 bases and J by 14 bases, and 15 bases separated the two germline ends. Per germline, CDR1 MNHNY and CDR2 SVGAGI (reference sequence). This CDR3 region has 13 residues. CDR3 sequence reads: CASSYEATMGLFF. CDR3 nucleotide sequence: TGTGCCAGCAGTTACGAGGCGACGATGGGGCTGTTTTTT.

CDR3 region: CAAQRGSGNTIYF. The CDR3 region has the DNA TGTGCCGCCCAAAGGGGCTCTGGAAACACCATATATTTT. The genes are TRBV24-1 and TRBJ1-3; D possibly corresponds to TRBD1 (5 bases). V was trimmed by 12 bases and J by 0 bases, leaving 11 bases between them. This CDR3 has 13 residues. The V gene's germline CDR1 is KGHDR and CDR2 SFDVKD.

V gene TRBV5-4 combines with J gene TRBJ2-3; 13 bases match TRBD2. V gave up 5 bases and J gave up 8 bases; unmatched junction bases: 8. The CDR3 totals 15 residues. Germline V lookup: CDR1 SGHNT, CDR2 YYREEE (reference sequence). In nucleotides, the CDR3 is TGTGCCAGCAGATTACTAGCGGGGGGGCCTGGTACGCAGTATTTT. This codes for CASRLLAGGPGTQYF.

This clone was detected only once. The J gene is TRBJ1-2, the V gene TRBV12-5, with 8 bases matching TRBD1. The junction had 4 bases not matched to a gene; V was cut back by 5 bases and J by 5 bases. This CDR3 spans 13 amino acids. In germline, CDR1 is LGHNT, CDR2 FRNRAP. The chain's CDR3 is CASGGQGLYGYTF. For the CDR3, the DNA is TGTGCTAGTGGTGGACAGGGCCTATATGGCTACACCTTC.

This chain connects TRBV7-2 to TRBJ2-1; 10 nucleotides line up with TRBD1. Losses at the gene ends were 2 bases for V and 8 bases for J; bases not matched to a gene: 9. This CDR3 contains 16 residues. Per the germline V gene, CDR1 is SGHTA and CDR2 is FQGNSA. CDR3 residues: CASSLLGQGESDEQFF. CDR3 bases: TGTGCCAGCAGCTTATTAGGACAGGGGGAGTCCGATGAGCAGTTCTTC.

The chain uses TRBV24-1 and TRBJ2-5, with no clear D. V was shortened by 4 bases and J by 0 bases, with 8 bases between the two germline ends. The CDR3 loop spans 14 amino acids. Germline CDR1 KGHDR, CDR2 SFDVKD. The CDR3 DNA reads TGTGCCACCAGTGACCCTACAGACCAAGAGACCCAGTACTTC. This translates into CATSDPTDQETQYF.

Here the CDR3 reads CASSESYRGGYEQYF. The CDR3 DNA reads as TGTGCCAGCAGTGAATCTTACAGGGGGGGCTACGAGCAGTACTTC. The rearrangement joins TRBV6-1 to TRBJ2-7; tentative D call: TRBD1 (8 bases). Deletions cut 2 bases from V and 3 bases from J, with 14 bases between. Germline V gene data show CDR1 as MNHNS and CDR2 as SASEGT. This CDR3 comprises 15 residues.

This clone was recorded once. The V call is TRBV6-6, the J call TRBJ2-7; 8 bases agree with TRBD1. V lost 5 bases, J lost 7 bases, and 10 bases stayed unmatched. This CDR3 has 14 residues. Germline values: CDR1 MNHNY, CDR2 SVGAGI (reference sequence). CDR3 residues: CASSPTGGLGEQYF. For the CDR3, the DNA is TGTGCCAGCAGTCCTACAGGGGGATTGGGGGAGCAGTACTTC.

This chain links TRBV25-1 with TRBJ2-5; TRBD2 matches at 7 bases. The V and J ends lost 6 bases and 5 bases, in that order; junction bases with no gene match: 9. The CDR3 has 14 amino acids. Germline values: CDR1 MGHDK, CDR2 SYGVNS. The CDR3 here is CASSIRTSRETQYF. CDR3 nucleotide sequence: TGTGCCAGCAGCATTAGGACTAGTAGGGAGACCCAGTACTTC.